This T cell receptor (beta chain) is drawn from a study of T-cell memory formation after mild COVID-19. Study outcomes and limitations: Contracting clones from day 15 to 85 showed balanced CD4/CD8; later expanders favored CD4+.

TCRdb redid the calling of the 5' RACE reads with MiXCR, one entry per CDR3 protein. Of approximately 400,000 distinct CDR3 sequences in the sample, about a sixth were seen once. This clonotype was picked up many times. No antigen is known for it. The V end was cut by 1 base, the J end by 0 bases, with 10 bases between. The CDR3 spans 15 residues. CDR1 is SGHRS and CDR2 is YFSETQ in the germline V gene. Specimen: PBMCs or a T cell subset sorted from them (not recorded which). This sequence originates from a man between 18 and 29 years old who had mild COVID-19 (a few samples of this study predate the infection). Cell type and time point are not known. The J gene is TRBJ1-1, the V gene TRBV5-1; no reliable D call. The DNA for the CDR3 is TGCGCCAGCAGCTTGCCCGGACGGATGAACACTGAAGCTTTCTTT. Amino acid sequence: CASSLPGRMNTEAFF. The full variable domain, completed using reference TRBV5-1 and TRBJ1-1, is KAGVTQTPRYLIKTRGQQVTLSCSPISGHRSVSWYQQTPGQGLQFLFEYFSETQRNKGNFPGRFSGRQFSNSRSEMNVSTLELGDSALYLCASSLPGRMNTEAFFGQGTRLTVV.